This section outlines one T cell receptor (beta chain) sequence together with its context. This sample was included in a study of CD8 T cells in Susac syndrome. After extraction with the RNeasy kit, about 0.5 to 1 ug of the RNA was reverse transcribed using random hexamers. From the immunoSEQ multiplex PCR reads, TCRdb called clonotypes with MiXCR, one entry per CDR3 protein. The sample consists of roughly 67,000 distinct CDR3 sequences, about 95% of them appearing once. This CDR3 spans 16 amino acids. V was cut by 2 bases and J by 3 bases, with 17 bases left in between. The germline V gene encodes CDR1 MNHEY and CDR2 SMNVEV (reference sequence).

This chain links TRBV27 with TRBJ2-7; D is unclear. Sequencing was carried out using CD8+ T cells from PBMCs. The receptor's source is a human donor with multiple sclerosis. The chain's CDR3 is CASSLVPRGEIYEQYF. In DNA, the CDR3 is TGTGCCAGCAGTTTAGTGCCCCGTGGAGAAATCTACGAGCAGTACTTC.